The rows below give T cell receptor beta chains drawn from one sample of a study of blood T cells in healthy people across ages. MiXCR, run by TCRdb on the 5' RACE reads, gives a single entry per CDR3 protein. The table includes hundreds of thousands of distinct CDR3 sequences, about 53% detected once. Sequencing input: blood. The receptors come from a man in his sixties in good health. Both conserved end residues are part of each CDR3. The order of the fields is clone size, J gene, V gene, CDR3 length, D gene, CDR3 DNA, CDR3 protein. D genes are given only for firm matches. Some rows mark clone size as missing; the rest say once, few, many or name a class of expanded clone.

clone_size: few
j_call: TRBJ2-5
v_call: TRBV21-1
cdr3_length: 16
d_call: -
cdr3_nt: TGTGCCAGCAGCGACACTTCGGGATTAAGGCACAATGAGCAGTACTTC
cdr3_aa: CASSDTSGLRHNEQYF

clone_size: -
j_call: TRBJ2-7
v_call: TRBV4-2
cdr3_length: 14
d_call: TRBD2
cdr3_nt: TGTGCCAGCGTGCCGGGACGGGAGGCCTACGAGCAGTACTTC
cdr3_aa: CASVPGREAYEQYF

clone_size: -
j_call: TRBJ1-2
v_call: TRBV29-1
cdr3_length: 20
d_call: TRBD1
cdr3_nt: TGCAGCGTTGACGGCAGGGGACAGGGAGAGAAAAGTACAGCTAACTATGGCTACACCTTC
cdr3_aa: CSVDGRGQGEKSTANYGYTF

clone_size: -
j_call: TRBJ2-1
v_call: TRBV14
cdr3_length: 13
d_call: TRBD1
cdr3_nt: TGTGCCAGCAGCCAAGAGCGAGGGACAGGGCGGTTCTTC
cdr3_aa: CASSQERGTGRFF

clone_size: -
j_call: TRBJ1-2
v_call: TRBV10-3
cdr3_length: 15
d_call: -
cdr3_nt: TGTGCCATCAGTGAGTTGGGCAGAAGCCTCGGTGGCTACACCTTC
cdr3_aa: CAISELGRSLGGYTF

clone_size: -
j_call: TRBJ1-1
v_call: TRBV5-1
cdr3_length: 16
d_call: TRBD1
cdr3_nt: TGCGCCAGCACCGAAACAGGGGGCGCGGGGAACACTGAAGCTTTCTTT
cdr3_aa: CASTETGGAGNTEAFF

clone_size: -
j_call: TRBJ1-2
v_call: TRBV6-1
cdr3_length: 15
d_call: -
cdr3_nt: TGTGCCAGCAGTAACGGGGGCTTGCCTAACTATGGCTACACCTTC
cdr3_aa: CASSNGGLPNYGYTF

clone_size: -
j_call: TRBJ2-1
v_call: TRBV12-3/TRBV12-4
cdr3_length: 14
d_call: -
cdr3_nt: TGTGCCAGCAGTTTGGACTCTCATAACAATGAGCAGTTCTTC
cdr3_aa: CASSLDSHNNEQFF

clone_size: few
j_call: TRBJ1-5
v_call: TRBV7-9
cdr3_length: 15
d_call: TRBD1
cdr3_nt: TGTGCCAGCAGCTACGGGACAGGGGAGAATCAGCCCCAGCATTTT
cdr3_aa: CASSYGTGENQPQHF

clone_size: -
j_call: TRBJ2-3
v_call: TRBV29-1
cdr3_length: 13
d_call: -
cdr3_nt: TGCAGCGCACGACTGCTGCGCACAGATACGCAGTATTTT
cdr3_aa: CSARLLRTDTQYF

clone_size: -
j_call: TRBJ1-6
v_call: TRBV2
cdr3_length: 19
d_call: -
cdr3_nt: TGTGCCAGCAGTCAAAGTTGGGCAGCCCGAGCATCCTATAATTCACCCCTCCACTTT
cdr3_aa: CASSQSWAARASYNSPLHF

clone_size: -
j_call: TRBJ1-1
v_call: TRBV13
cdr3_length: 13
d_call: TRBD1
cdr3_nt: TGTGCCAGCAGCGCCGCCGGGACAGGGGGAGCTTTCTTT
cdr3_aa: CASSAAGTGGAFF

clone_size: -
j_call: TRBJ2-1
v_call: TRBV10-3
cdr3_length: 15
d_call: TRBD2
cdr3_nt: TGTGCCATCAGGCTGGGACTAGCGGAGTACAATGAGCAGTTCTTC
cdr3_aa: CAIRLGLAEYNEQFF

clone_size: few
j_call: TRBJ2-5
v_call: TRBV4-2
cdr3_length: 17
d_call: TRBD2
cdr3_nt: TGTGCCAGCAGCCAACCGGGAAGCGGGGACCTCCAAGAGACCCAGTACTTC
cdr3_aa: CASSQPGSGDLQETQYF

clone_size: -
j_call: TRBJ1-2
v_call: TRBV15
cdr3_length: 15
d_call: TRBD1
cdr3_nt: TGTGCCACCAGCAGCAACAGGGGAAGGAACTATGGCTACACCTTC
cdr3_aa: CATSSNRGRNYGYTF

clone_size: many
j_call: TRBJ2-3
v_call: TRBV6-2/TRBV6-3
cdr3_length: 13
d_call: -
cdr3_nt: TGTGCCAGCAGTTTCCGGGCGACAGATACGCAGTATTTT
cdr3_aa: CASSFRATDTQYF

clone_size: once
j_call: TRBJ1-2
v_call: TRBV24-1
cdr3_length: 13
d_call: -
cdr3_nt: TGTGCCACCAGTGCCGGACGGAACTATGGCTACACCTTC
cdr3_aa: CATSAGRNYGYTF

clone_size: -
j_call: TRBJ2-7
v_call: TRBV27
cdr3_length: 14
d_call: -
cdr3_nt: TGTGCCAGCAGTTTCACCAGGGAGGCCTACGAGCAGTACTTC
cdr3_aa: CASSFTREAYEQYF

clone_size: -
j_call: TRBJ1-6
v_call: TRBV12-3/TRBV12-4
cdr3_length: 15
d_call: -
cdr3_nt: TGTGCCAGCAGTTTATTAGATTGGGAGGGTTCACCCCTCCACTTT
cdr3_aa: CASSLLDWEGSPLHF

clone_size: -
j_call: TRBJ1-6
v_call: TRBV6-1
cdr3_length: 21
d_call: -
cdr3_nt: TGTGCCAGCAGTGAAGCGATAGGATTAGGAGGGCGCAACCCCTATAATTCACCCCTCCACTTT
cdr3_aa: CASSEAIGLGGRNPYNSPLHF

clone_size: -
j_call: TRBJ2-2
v_call: TRBV7-2
cdr3_length: 15
d_call: -
cdr3_nt: TGTGCCAGCAGCAACCGGCAAGGGGGCACCGGGGAGCTGTTTTTT
cdr3_aa: CASSNRQGGTGELFF

clone_size: -
j_call: TRBJ2-7
v_call: TRBV3-1
cdr3_length: 14
d_call: -
cdr3_nt: TGTGCCAGCAGCCAGGGACCAGCCACCCACGAGCAGTACTTC
cdr3_aa: CASSQGPATHEQYF

clone_size: few
j_call: TRBJ1-4
v_call: TRBV4-1
cdr3_length: 17
d_call: TRBD1
cdr3_nt: TGCGCCAGCAGCCAAGGATCGTCTGACAGGGGTAATGAAAAACTGTTTTTT
cdr3_aa: CASSQGSSDRGNEKLFF

clone_size: -
j_call: TRBJ2-2
v_call: TRBV6-2/TRBV6-3
cdr3_length: 13
d_call: -
cdr3_nt: TGTGCCAGCAGCCCCCTCTCCACCGGGGAGCTGTTTTTT
cdr3_aa: CASSPLSTGELFF

clone_size: -
j_call: TRBJ2-5
v_call: TRBV20-1
cdr3_length: 13
d_call: -
cdr3_nt: TGCAGTGCTAGAGATAATGAGAGAGAGACCCAGTACTTC
cdr3_aa: CSARDNERETQYF

clone_size: -
j_call: TRBJ2-1
v_call: TRBV3-1
cdr3_length: 13
d_call: -
cdr3_nt: TGTGCCAGCAGCCAAGGAATTTACAATGAGCAGTTCTTC
cdr3_aa: CASSQGIYNEQFF

clone_size: -
j_call: TRBJ1-1
v_call: TRBV6-1
cdr3_length: 15
d_call: -
cdr3_nt: TGTGCCAGCAGTGAAGCGGGACGGCTCCGAACTGAAGCTTTCTTT
cdr3_aa: CASSEAGRLRTEAFF

clone_size: -
j_call: TRBJ1-2
v_call: TRBV20-1
cdr3_length: 13
d_call: TRBD1
cdr3_nt: TGCAGTGCTAGAAGGCAGGGGGCCAGTGGCTACACCTTC
cdr3_aa: CSARRQGASGYTF

clone_size: -
j_call: TRBJ1-4
v_call: TRBV12-3/TRBV12-4
cdr3_length: 13
d_call: -
cdr3_nt: TGTGCCAGCAGCCCATCCAGTAATGAAAAACTGTTGTTT
cdr3_aa: CASSPSSNEKLLF

clone_size: -
j_call: TRBJ1-5
v_call: TRBV28
cdr3_length: 15
d_call: TRBD1
cdr3_nt: TGTGCCAGCAGTTTTATAGGAGGGGGCGATCAGCCCCAGCATTTT
cdr3_aa: CASSFIGGGDQPQHF

clone_size: -
j_call: TRBJ1-4
v_call: TRBV10-3
cdr3_length: 15
d_call: -
cdr3_nt: TGTGCCATCAGTGAAGGGCCAGCAACTAATGAAAAACTGTTTTTT
cdr3_aa: CAISEGPATNEKLFF

clone_size: -
j_call: TRBJ2-7
v_call: TRBV6-4
cdr3_length: 16
d_call: TRBD1
cdr3_nt: TGTGCCAGCAGTGAGTCCCCGGGACAGGGAATCAATGAGCAGTACTTC
cdr3_aa: CASSESPGQGINEQYF

clone_size: -
j_call: TRBJ2-3
v_call: TRBV11-3
cdr3_length: 16
d_call: TRBD2
cdr3_nt: TGTGCCAGCAGCCGCCAGAGCGGGGGAGACACAGATACGCAGTATTTT
cdr3_aa: CASSRQSGGDTDTQYF

clone_size: -
j_call: TRBJ2-7
v_call: TRBV20-1
cdr3_length: 14
d_call: TRBD2
cdr3_nt: TGCAGTGCCCCGTGGCGGGGGGGCCCCTACGAGCAGTACTTC
cdr3_aa: CSAPWRGGPYEQYF

clone_size: -
j_call: TRBJ1-6
v_call: TRBV5-6
cdr3_length: 15
d_call: TRBD1
cdr3_nt: TGTGCCAGCAGCCCCACAGGGGGCTTAAATTCACCCCTCCACTTT
cdr3_aa: CASSPTGGLNSPLHF

clone_size: -
j_call: TRBJ2-3
v_call: TRBV20-1
cdr3_length: 15
d_call: -
cdr3_nt: TGCAGTGCTATCGGCCAGCCGGGGGCTACAGATACGCAGTATTTT
cdr3_aa: CSAIGQPGATDTQYF

clone_size: -
j_call: TRBJ2-1
v_call: TRBV20-1
cdr3_length: 12
d_call: -
cdr3_nt: TGCAGTGCCCTACCTATGCTCAATGAGCAGTTCTTC
cdr3_aa: CSALPMLNEQFF

clone_size: few
j_call: TRBJ2-1
v_call: TRBV9
cdr3_length: 14
d_call: -
cdr3_nt: TGTGCCAGCAGCGTAGGGGCCCGGGACCCCGAGCAGTTCTTC
cdr3_aa: CASSVGARDPEQFF

clone_size: -
j_call: TRBJ1-4
v_call: TRBV6-2/TRBV6-3
cdr3_length: 16
d_call: -
cdr3_nt: TGTGCCAGCAGTCGCGGAACAATCGCAACTAATGAAAAACTGTTTTTT
cdr3_aa: CASSRGTIATNEKLFF

clone_size: -
j_call: TRBJ2-3
v_call: TRBV6-5
cdr3_length: 15
d_call: -
cdr3_nt: TGTGCCAGCAGTCCCCTGGGCGGGACGGCCGGGTCGCAGTATTTT
cdr3_aa: CASSPLGGTAGSQYF

clone_size: -
j_call: TRBJ2-1
v_call: TRBV2
cdr3_length: 15
d_call: -
cdr3_nt: TGTGCCAGCAGTGAACTGGGGGGCGCGTGGAATGAGCAGTTCTTC
cdr3_aa: CASSELGGAWNEQFF

clone_size: -
j_call: TRBJ2-2
v_call: TRBV5-1
cdr3_length: 16
d_call: TRBD1
cdr3_nt: TGCGCCAGCAGCTACTCAGGGGGCGCGAGCACCGGGGAGCTGTTTTTT
cdr3_aa: CASSYSGGASTGELFF

clone_size: once
j_call: TRBJ2-1
v_call: TRBV19
cdr3_length: 16
d_call: -
cdr3_nt: TGTGCCAGTAGTAGGATTCGGGGGCTAGATTTCAATGAGCAGTTCTTC
cdr3_aa: CASSRIRGLDFNEQFF

clone_size: -
j_call: TRBJ1-6
v_call: TRBV5-1
cdr3_length: 15
d_call: -
cdr3_nt: TGCGCCAGCAGCTTGGGGGACTCCTATAATTCACCCTCCCACTTT
cdr3_aa: CASSLGDSYNSPSHF

clone_size: -
j_call: TRBJ2-1
v_call: TRBV15
cdr3_length: 17
d_call: -
cdr3_nt: TGTGCCACCAGCAGAGATCCGATAGCGAGCTCCTACAATGAGCAGTTCTTC
cdr3_aa: CATSRDPIASSYNEQFF